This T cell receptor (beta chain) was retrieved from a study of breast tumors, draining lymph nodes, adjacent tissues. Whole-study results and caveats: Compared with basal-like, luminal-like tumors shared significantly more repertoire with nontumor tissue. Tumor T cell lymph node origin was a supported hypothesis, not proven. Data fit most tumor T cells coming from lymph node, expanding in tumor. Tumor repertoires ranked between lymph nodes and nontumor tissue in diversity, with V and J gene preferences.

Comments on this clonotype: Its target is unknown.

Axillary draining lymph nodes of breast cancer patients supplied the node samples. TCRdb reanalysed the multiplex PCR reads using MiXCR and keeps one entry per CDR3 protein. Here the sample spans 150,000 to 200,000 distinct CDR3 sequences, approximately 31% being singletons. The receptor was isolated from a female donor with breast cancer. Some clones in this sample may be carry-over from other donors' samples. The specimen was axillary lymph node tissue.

The CDR3 region is CASSQDPPGLAGTQETQYF. CDR3 nucleotide sequence: TGCGCCAGCAGCCAAGATCCACCGGGACTAGCGGGGACTCAAGAGACCCAGTACTTC. The chain carries TRBV4-1 and TRBJ2-5; the match to TRBD2 covers 13 bases. The germline V gene encodes CDR1 MGHRA and CDR2 YSYEKL. V trimming: 0 bases; J trimming: 2 bases; junction bases outside the gene matches: 9. This CDR3 region has 19 residues.